Listed here are 5 T cell receptor beta chains from one sample, sequenced in a study of T cell responses to AZD1222 COVID-19 vaccine. Produced via immunoSEQ multiplex PCR; TCRdb's table is partial and in-frame only. The sample lists over 150,000 clones; approximately 89% were seen once. The sequencing used peripheral blood, collected 28 days after the second AZD1222 dose. All receptors derive from an adult who received the AZD1222 COVID-19 vaccine.

The chain couples TRBV6-5 to TRBJ1-1; the D is unclear. The V and J ends lost 5 bases and 3 bases respectively, with 13 bases between them. Per the germline V gene, CDR1 is MNHEY and CDR2 is SVGAGI. The CDR3 is made up of 14 amino acids. CDR3 sequence (DNA): TGTGCCAGCAGTCTTGAGGGATTTGACACTGAAGCTTTCTTT. It encodes CASSLEGFDTEAFF.

The J gene is TRBJ2-5, the V gene TRBV5-1; D not certain. Deletions cut 4 bases from V and 2 bases from J, with 15 bases between. The CDR3 is 15 amino acids. Germline V gene sequence: CDR1 SGHRS, CDR2 YFSETQ. CDR3 region: CASSPWGGRQETQYF. The CDR3 DNA reads as TGCGCCAGCAGCCCATGGGGTGGACGACAAGAGACCCAGTACTTC. The entire variable domain, with the rest obtained from reference TRBV5-1 and TRBJ2-5, is as follows: KAGVTQTPRYLIKTRGQQVTLSCSPISGHRSVSWYQQTPGQGLQFLFEYFSETQRNKGNFPGRFSGRQFSNSRSEMNVSTLELGDSALYLCASSPWGGRQETQYFGPGTRLLVL.

This chain links TRBV18 with TRBJ1-2; TRBD1 is a possible D gene (6 bases). Trimming took 5 bases from V and 1 from J, leaving 14 bases between them. The length of the CDR3 is 15 residues. Germline-derived CDR1 and CDR2 are KGHSH and LQKENI. The CDR3 bases are TGTGCCAGCTCATCATCCTGGACAGTTAACTATGGCTACACCTTC. Its protein is CASSSSWTVNYGYTF.

The chain employs TRBV5-8 and TRBJ1-1; the D gene is possibly TRBD1 (6 bases). Looked up from germline, CDR1 is SGHTS and CDR2 is YDEGEE. V was pared by 3 bases and J by 5 bases, with 8 bases between. The CDR3 is made up of 12 amino acids. This chain's CDR3 is CASSYRVTEAFF. The DNA of the CDR3 is TGTGCCAGCAGCTACAGGGTTACTGAAGCTTTCTTT.

The V gene is TRBV3-1 (or the pseudogene TRBV3-2), the J gene TRBJ2-4; TRBD2 matches 7 bases. V shed 3 bases, J shed 1 base, and the junction held 3 bases outside the gene matches. CDR1 and CDR2 from the germline V gene are LGHDT and YNNKEL (reference sequence). The CDR3 loop spans 15 amino acids. As DNA, the CDR3 is TGTGCCAGCAGCCATGGGAGGGTGGCCAAAAACATTCAGTACTTC. Translating gives CASSHGRVAKNIQYF.